The following is a T cell receptor (beta chain) sequence with its context. This sample is drawn from a study of blood T cell repertoires in COVID-19. About the study: COVID-19 samples collected from the United States, Italy and Spain covered acute and convalescent phases. PBMCs, B-cell-depleted T cells, or T cells provided the cDNA or gDNA that made up the material.

The length of the CDR3 is 14 residues. Germline CDR1 reads SEHNR; CDR2 reads FQNEAQ (reference sequence). Trimming cost V 11 bases and J 5 bases, with 19 bases left between them. In the original processing: Scientists estimated how many nucleated cells there were by amplifying reference gene primers. The assay was immunoSEQ multiplex PCR, and TCRdb's table has in-frame clones only and misses some. V, J and clone size derive from that table, while D and trimming were established from the DNA sequence. In the table there are over 120,000 clones, 80% to 90% of which are singletons. The source material was peripheral blood. This sequence joins TRBV7-9 and TRBJ1-5, with no clear D. This receptor was obtained from a human donor with acute or convalescent COVID-19. The donor label of this sample is uncertain. CDR3 sequence: CASQGGSTDQPQHF. CDR3 in DNA: TGTGCCTCTCAAGGAGGGAGCACGGATCAGCCCCAGCATTTT.